This T cell receptor beta chain was obtained from a study of blood T cell repertoires in COVID-19. As for the study in general: Collection of acute and convalescent COVID-19 samples took place in the United States, Italy and Spain.

The sample holds one count of this clone. CDR1 and CDR2 from the germline V gene are SGHVS and FQNEAQ. The CDR3 runs 16 residues. With 3 bases removed from V and 5 bases from J, the gap between germline ends came to 16 bases. Original analysis: Estimates of nucleated cell counts were drawn from the amplification of reference gene primers. Sequencing was performed with immunoSEQ multiplex PCR; in TCRdb, only in-frame clones are kept and a portion is missing. V and J calls plus clone size are reproduced from that table; the DNA served to infer D and trimming. The sample holds 200,000 to 300,000 clones; more than 75% are singletons and the top ten take 0.99%.

This TCR was sampled from a woman aged 35 to 49 who had recovered from COVID-19. The sequenced sample was peripheral blood. The rearrangement joins TRBV7-8 to TRBJ2-2; weak D call: TRBD1 (6 bases). DNA of the CDR3: TGTGCCAGCAGCTTGGCGAGCAGGGGCGAGACCGGGGAGCTGTTTTTT. Protein sequence: CASSLASRGETGELFF. Drawing the rest from reference TRBV7-8 and TRBJ2-2, the complete variable domain is GAGVSQSPRYKVAKRGQDVALRCDPISGHVSLFWYQQALGQGPEFLTYFQNEAQLDKSGLPSDRFFAERPEGSVSTLKIQRTQQEDSAVYLCASSLASRGETGELFFGEGSRLTVL.